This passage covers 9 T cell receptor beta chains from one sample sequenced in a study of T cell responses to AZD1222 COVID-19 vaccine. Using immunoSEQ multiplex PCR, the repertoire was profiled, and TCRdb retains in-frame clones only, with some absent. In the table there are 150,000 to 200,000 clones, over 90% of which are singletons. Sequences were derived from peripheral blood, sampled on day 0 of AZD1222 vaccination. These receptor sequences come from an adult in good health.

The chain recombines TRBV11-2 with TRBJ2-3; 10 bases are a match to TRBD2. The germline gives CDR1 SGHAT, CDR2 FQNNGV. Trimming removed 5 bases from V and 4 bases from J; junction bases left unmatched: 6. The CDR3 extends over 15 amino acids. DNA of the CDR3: TGTGCCAGCAGCAAGCTAGCGGGAGCCTCAGATACGCAGTATTTT. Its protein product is CASSKLAGASDTQYF.

Here the CDR3 DNA reads TGTGCCAGCAGACCACAGGAACCTGGAAACACCATATATTTT. Its translation: CASRPQEPGNTIYF. The chain is built from TRBV6-5 and TRBJ1-3, with a tentative D call TRBD1 (5 bases). Germline assignment: CDR1 MNHEY and CDR2 SVGAGI. The CDR3 spans 14 residues. V was cut by 6 bases and J by 2 bases, with 11 bases left in between.

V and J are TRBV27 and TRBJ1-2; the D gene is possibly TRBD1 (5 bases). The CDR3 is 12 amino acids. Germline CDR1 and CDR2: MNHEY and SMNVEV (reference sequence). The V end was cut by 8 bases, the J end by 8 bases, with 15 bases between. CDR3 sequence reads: CASFIPGVGYTF. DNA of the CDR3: TGTGCCAGCTTCATTCCGGGGGTCGGCTACACCTTC.

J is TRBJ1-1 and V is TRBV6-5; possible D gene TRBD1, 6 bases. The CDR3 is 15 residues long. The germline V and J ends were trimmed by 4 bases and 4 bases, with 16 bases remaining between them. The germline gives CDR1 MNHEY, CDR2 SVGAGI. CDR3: CASSFYRARGTEAFF. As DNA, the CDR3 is TGTGCCAGCAGTTTTTACAGGGCTAGAGGCACTGAAGCTTTCTTT.

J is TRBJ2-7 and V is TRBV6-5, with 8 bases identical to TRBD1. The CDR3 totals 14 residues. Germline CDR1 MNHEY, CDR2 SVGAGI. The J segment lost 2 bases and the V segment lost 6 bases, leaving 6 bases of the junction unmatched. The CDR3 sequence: CASRGAGGAYEQYF. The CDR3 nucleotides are TGTGCCAGCAGAGGCGCAGGGGGCGCCTACGAGCAGTACTTC.

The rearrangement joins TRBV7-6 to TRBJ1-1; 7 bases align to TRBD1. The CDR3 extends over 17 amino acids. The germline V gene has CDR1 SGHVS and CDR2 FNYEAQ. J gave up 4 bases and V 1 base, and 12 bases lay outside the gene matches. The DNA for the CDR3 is TGTGCCAGCAGCTTAGAGGGGGCAGGGGGGCCTCTCACTGAAGCTTTCTTT. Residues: CASSLEGAGGPLTEAFF.

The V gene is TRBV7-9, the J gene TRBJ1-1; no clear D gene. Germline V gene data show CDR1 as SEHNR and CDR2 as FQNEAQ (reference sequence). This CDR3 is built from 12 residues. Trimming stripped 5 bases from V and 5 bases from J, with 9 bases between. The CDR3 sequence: CASSRLSTEAFF. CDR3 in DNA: TGTGCCAGCAGCCGTTTGAGTACTGAAGCTTTCTTT. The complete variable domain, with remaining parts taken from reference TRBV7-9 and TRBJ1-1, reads DTGVSQNPRHKITKRGQNVTFRCDPISEHNRLYWYRQTLGQGPEFLTYFQNEAQLEKSRLLSDRFSAERPKGSFSTLEIQRTEQGDSAMYLCASSRLSTEAFFGQGTRLTVV.

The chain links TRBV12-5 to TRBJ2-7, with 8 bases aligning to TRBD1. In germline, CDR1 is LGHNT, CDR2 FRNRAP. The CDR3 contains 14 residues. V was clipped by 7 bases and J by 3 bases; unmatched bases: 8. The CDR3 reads CASAPTGAYYEQYF. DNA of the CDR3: TGTGCTAGTGCCCCGACAGGGGCCTACTACGAGCAGTACTTC. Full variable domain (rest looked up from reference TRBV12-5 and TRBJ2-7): DARVTQTPRHKVTEMGQEVTMRCQPILGHNTVFWYRQTMMQGLELLAYFRNRAPLDDSGMPKDRFSAEMPDATLATLKIQPSEPRDSAVYFCASAPTGAYYEQYFGPGTRLTVT.

The CDR3 DNA is TGTGCCAGCAGTGACCTTCGGGGCGGGGAGCTGTTTTTT. Its protein is CASSDLRGGELFF. The chain uses TRBV6-4 and TRBJ2-2; tentative D call: TRBD2 (5 bases). The V and J ends lost 2 bases and 7 bases respectively, with 8 bases between them. The CDR3 spans 13 residues. Germline assignment: CDR1 MRHNA and CDR2 SNTAGT.